A single TCR beta chain is shown here with its context. Germline CDR1 and CDR2: MNHNS and SASEGT. After removal of 4 bases from V and 9 bases from J, the junction contained 6 bases not matched to a gene. The CDR3 has 14 amino acids. This sample is part of a study of early stage breast cancer tumors. Measured with immunoSEQ multiplex PCR; TCRdb has only the in-frame clones, and not every one. The sample shows around 9,800 clones, more than 60% of them seen only once. This clonotype was obtained from a person aged 70 to 85 with breast cancer. This chain joins TRBV6-1 and TRBJ1-6, with TRBD1 matching over 7 bases. Sequenced sample: breast tumor tissue. The DNA of the CDR3 is TGTGCCAGCAGTGCCAGGGACAGCAGTTCACCCCTCCACTTT. It encodes CASSARDSSSPLHF.